This T cell receptor beta chain was identified during a study of CD8+ T cells in alopecia areata. Study outcomes and limitations: Clonality in lesional scalp, especially alopecia totalis/universalis, exceeded that of normal scalp. With patients, TCR sharing proved less clear than in mice, a difference possibly related to HLA. Alphabeta T cells residing in normal skin are also sequenced in scalp samples.

Sequencing used cDNA as its template, made by extracting RNA and reverse transcribing it. Clones were read by immunoSEQ multiplex PCR, and TCRdb kept only the in-frame ones, dropping some. Of more than 95,000 clones listed, roughly 66% are singletons. Per germline, CDR1 KGHSH and CDR2 LQKENI. CDR3 size: 13 residues. The V end was cut by 1 base, the J end by 1 base, with 4 bases between. This clone has only one observation. The antigen is unknown. At the DNA level, this CDR3 is encoded by other sequences in the same sample as well. The rearrangement joins TRBV18 to TRBJ1-1; no definite D call. The source of this sequence is a human donor in good health. Sequencing was performed on CD4+ T cells sorted from blood. CDR3 sequence reads: CASSPQANTEAFF. CDR3 in DNA: TGTGCCAGCTCACCACAGGCGAACACTGAAGCTTTCTTT.